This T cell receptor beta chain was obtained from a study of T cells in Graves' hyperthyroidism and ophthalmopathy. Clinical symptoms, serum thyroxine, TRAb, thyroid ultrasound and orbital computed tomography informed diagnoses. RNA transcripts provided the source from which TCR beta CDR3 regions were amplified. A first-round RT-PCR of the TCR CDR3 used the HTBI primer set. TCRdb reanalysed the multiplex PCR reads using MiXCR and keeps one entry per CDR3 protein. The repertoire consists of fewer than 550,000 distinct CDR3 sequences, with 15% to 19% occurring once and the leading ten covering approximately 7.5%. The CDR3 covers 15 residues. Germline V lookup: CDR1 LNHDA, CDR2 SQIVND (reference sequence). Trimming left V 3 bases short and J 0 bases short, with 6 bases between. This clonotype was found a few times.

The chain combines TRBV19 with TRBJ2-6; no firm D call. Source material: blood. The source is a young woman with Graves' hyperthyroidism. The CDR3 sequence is CASSMVRSGANVLTF. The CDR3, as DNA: TGTGCCAGTAGTATGGTCCGCTCTGGGGCCAACGTCCTGACTTTC.